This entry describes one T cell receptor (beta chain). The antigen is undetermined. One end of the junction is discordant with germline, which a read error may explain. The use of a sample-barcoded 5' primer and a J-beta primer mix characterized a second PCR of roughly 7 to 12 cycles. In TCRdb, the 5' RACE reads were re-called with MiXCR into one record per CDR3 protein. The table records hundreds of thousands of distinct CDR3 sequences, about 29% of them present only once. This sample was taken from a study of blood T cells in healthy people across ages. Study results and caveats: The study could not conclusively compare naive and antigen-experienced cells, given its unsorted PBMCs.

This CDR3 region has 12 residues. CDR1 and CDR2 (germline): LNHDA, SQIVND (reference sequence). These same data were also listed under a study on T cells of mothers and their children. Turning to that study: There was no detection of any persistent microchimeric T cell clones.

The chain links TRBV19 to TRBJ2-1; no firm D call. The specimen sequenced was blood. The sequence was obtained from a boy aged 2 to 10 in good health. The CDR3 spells CAGSPSPNEQFF. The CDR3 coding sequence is TGTGCCGGTAGTCCTAGTCCCAATGAGCAGTTCTTC.